Shown below are 7 T cell receptor beta chains from a single sample sequenced in a study of blood T cell repertoires in COVID-19. Data came from immunoSEQ multiplex PCR; TCRdb stores just in-frame clones and leaves some out. The sample records roughly 310,000 clones, over 75% being singletons. The sample was peripheral blood. The receptors stem from a woman between 50 and 59 years old with active or convalescent COVID-19.

The chain uses TRBV11-1 and TRBJ2-3, with TRBD2 identical over 11 bases. The V gene end was trimmed by 4 bases and the J gene end by 3 bases; junction bases not matched to a gene: 6. The CDR3 totals 16 residues. Germline V CDR1 and CDR2: SGHAT, FQDESV (reference sequence). The CDR3 region has the DNA TGTGCCAGCAGCTCTCGTACTAGCGGGGGAACAGATACGCAGTATTTT. It specifies CASSSRTSGGTDTQYF.

The chain combines TRBV5-1 with TRBJ1-1; 10 bases align to TRBD1. Trimming took 0 bases from V and 5 from J; bases not matched to a gene: 4. From germline, CDR1 is SGHRS and CDR2 YFSETQ. CDR3 length: 15 amino acids. CDR3 sequence (DNA): TGCGCCAGCAGCTTGGGGACAGGGGGTCGAACTGAAGCTTTCTTT. It yields the protein CASSLGTGGRTEAFF.

This sequence joins TRBV7-8 and TRBJ2-3; TRBD2 aligns across 11 bases. The V gene's germline CDR1 is SGHVS and CDR2 FQNEAQ. The CDR3 spans 13 residues. The trim removed 6 bases at V and 4 bases at J, leaving 0 bases unmatched. Here the CDR3 reads CASRTSGADTQYF. DNA for the CDR3: TGTGCCAGCAGGACTAGCGGGGCAGATACGCAGTATTTT.

This chain uses TRBV5-1 with TRBJ1-5; 7 bases agree with TRBD1. Trimming removed 4 bases from V and 4 bases from J; junction bases left unmatched: 5. The germline V gene has CDR1 SGHRS and CDR2 YFSETQ. This CDR3 spans 14 amino acids. The CDR3 loop is CASSQRQGNQPQHF. The CDR3 nucleotides are TGCGCCAGCAGCCAGCGACAGGGTAATCAGCCCCAGCATTTT.

The J gene is TRBJ2-7, the V gene TRBV19; a possible D gene is TRBD1 (6 bases). Trimming took off 5 bases at V and 8 bases at J, with 22 bases between the two ends. The CDR3 length is 15 residues. Germline V gene lookup returns CDR1 LNHDA and CDR2 SQIVND (reference sequence). This CDR3 is CASSLGTTPGTQQYF. CDR3 sequence (DNA): TGTGCCAGTAGTTTGGGGACGACCCCCGGGACACAGCAGTACTTC.

The chain combines TRBV5-1 with TRBJ2-3, with TRBD2 as a possible D gene (5 bases). Germline V gene lookup returns CDR1 SGHRS and CDR2 YFSETQ. Between the trimmed V and J ends, which lost 2 bases and 2 bases, there was a span of 12 bases. CDR3 length equals 15 residues. CDR3 coding DNA: TGCGCCAGCAGCTTTAGCGACCCAAACACAGATACGCAGTATTTT. This sequence encodes CASSFSDPNTDTQYF.

The V and J genes are TRBV4-1 and TRBJ1-2; D uncertain. This CDR3 is 15 amino acids long. Per the germline V gene, CDR1 is MGHRA and CDR2 is YSYEKL. Trimming stripped 2 bases from V and 5 bases from J, with 15 bases between. CDR3 amino acids: CASSQRGLTLYGYTF. The DNA of the CDR3 is TGCGCCAGCAGCCAAAGAGGATTAACTTTGTATGGCTACACCTTC.